The 14 T cell receptor beta chains given below trace back to one sample, sequenced in a study of graft-versus-host responses after intestinal transplantation. These receptors have no identified antigens. The data were produced by immunoSEQ multiplex PCR, yet TCRdb's version contains in-frame clones alone and is incomplete. There are over 45,000 clones in the sample; around 93% occur only once, and 0.35% to 0.45% lies in the top ten. This sample comprised unstimulated CD4+ T cells sorted from spleen or lymph node cells, obtained before transplant. The receptors were sampled from a human donor who was the organ donor for an intestinal transplant.

The sample holds one count of this clone. The chain is built from TRBV4-1 and TRBJ2-3, with 8 positions matching TRBD2. Germline V CDR1 and CDR2: MGHRA, YSYEKL. Trimming at V came to 2 bases and at J to 3 bases, leaving 10 bases not matched to a gene. This CDR3 is built from 17 residues. The CDR3 sequence: CASSQWPTGLVTDTQYF. The CDR3 region has the DNA TGCGCCAGCAGCCAATGGCCGACGGGACTAGTGACAGATACGCAGTATTTT.

The rearrangement joins TRBV7-3 to TRBJ1-6; D uncertain. Trimming left V 1 base short and J 9 bases short, with 7 bases between. This CDR3 region has 13 residues. Germline CDR1 SGHTA, CDR2 FQGTGA. CDR3 residues: CASSLMNGSPLHF. CDR3 sequence (DNA): TGTGCCAGCAGCTTAATGAATGGTTCACCCCTCCACTTT. The whole variable domain, remainder taken from reference TRBV7-3 and TRBJ1-6, is GAGVSQTPSNKVTEKGKYVELRCDPISGHTALYWYRQSLGQGPEFLIYFQGTGAADDSGLPNDRFFAVRPEGSVSTLKIQRTERGDSAVYLCASSLMNGSPLHFGNGTRLTVT.

The chain uses TRBV28 and TRBJ2-7; D gene ambiguous. Trimming removed 7 bases from V and 3 bases from J, with 10 bases in between. This CDR3 region has 12 residues. Germline CDR1 MDHEN, CDR2 SYDVKM. In DNA form, the CDR3 reads TGTGCCAGCACGGCACCCGGCTACGAGCAGTACTTC. Its translation: CASTAPGYEQYF.

This clone has only one observation. This chain uses TRBV29-1 with TRBJ1-3; D is perhaps TRBD1 (5 bases). Trimming took 7 bases from V and 5 from J, leaving 12 bases between them. Per the germline V gene, CDR1 is SQVTM and CDR2 is ANQGSEA. The CDR3 is made up of 12 amino acids. The CDR3 spells CSAEGPRNTIYF. CDR3 coding DNA: TGCAGCGCCGAGGGGCCCCGAAACACCATATATTTT. The full variable domain, in which reference TRBV29-1 and TRBJ1-3 provide the parts outside the CDR3, is SAVISQKPSRDICQRGTSLTIQCQVDSQVTMMFWYRQQPGQSLTLIATANQGSEATYESGFVIDKFPISRPNLTFSTLTVSNMSPEDSSIYLCSAEGPRNTIYFGEGSWLTVV.

The V call is TRBV5-4, the J call TRBJ2-5; 8 positions match TRBD1. The V gene end was trimmed by 3 bases and the J gene end by 4 bases; junction bases not matched to a gene: 5. CDR1 is SGHNT, CDR2 YYREEE, per germline (reference sequence). The CDR3 length is 14 residues. As DNA, the CDR3 is TGTGCCAGCAGCTCGGACAGGGTAGGAGAGACCCAGTACTTC. It yields the protein CASSSDRVGETQYF.

This chain uses TRBV5-4 with TRBJ1-3, with D possibly matching TRBD1 (6 bases). Germline V lookup: CDR1 SGHNT, CDR2 YYREEE (reference sequence). The CDR3 is 15 residues long. Between the trimmed V and J ends, which lost 0 bases and 3 bases, there was a span of 10 bases. CDR3 coding DNA: TGTGCCAGCAGCTTGGGGGGGGCGAATGGAAACACCATATATTTT. Its protein product is CASSLGGANGNTIYF.

V usage is TRBV9 and J usage is TRBJ2-3; TRBD2 aligns across 8 bases. This CDR3 spans 16 amino acids. Germline V gives CDR1 SGDLS, CDR2 YYNGEE. Trimming removed 0 bases from V and 7 bases from J; junction bases left unmatched: 10. Written as DNA, the CDR3 is TGTGCCAGCAGCGTAGAACAGGGCGGGGGGCCCTATACGCAGTATTTT. Residues: CASSVEQGGGPYTQYF.

V usage is TRBV7-2 and J usage is TRBJ1-5; D remains ambiguous. The CDR3 sequence is 14 residues long. CDR1 and CDR2 from the germline V gene are SGHTA and FQGNSA. Trimming took 5 bases from V and 0 from J, leaving 8 bases between them. In DNA, the CDR3 is TGTGCCAGCAGCCACCCGTATAGCAATCAGCCCCAGCATTTT. The encoded protein is CASSHPYSNQPQHF.

V usage is TRBV4-3 and J usage is TRBJ2-1; D not resolved. CDR3 length: 14 residues. V shed 1 base and J shed 5 bases, with 9 bases lying between them. Looked up from germline, CDR1 is LGHNA and CDR2 is YSLEER. CDR3 amino acids: CASSQGLGNNEQFF. DNA of the CDR3: TGCGCCAGCAGCCAAGGGTTAGGGAACAATGAGCAGTTCTTC.

The rearrangement joins TRBV9 to TRBJ2-3; a possible D gene is TRBD2 (5 bases). The CDR3 is 21 residues long. Germline loops: CDR1 SGDLS, CDR2 YYNGEE. Trimming removed 1 base from V and 4 bases from J, with 31 bases in between. The CDR3, as DNA: TGTGCCAGCAGCGTACGCGATTTCGTTTCGGGGTTCTCGTTCGGCGCAGATACGCAGTATTTT. It specifies CASSVRDFVSGFSFGADTQYF. The full variable domain, in which reference TRBV9 and TRBJ2-3 provide the parts outside the CDR3, is DSGVTQTPKHLITATGQRVTLRCSPRSGDLSVYWYQQSLDQGLQFLIQYYNGEERAKGNILERFSAQQFPDLHSELNLSSLELGDSALYFCASSVRDFVSGFSFGADTQYFGPGTRLTVL.

The chain recombines TRBV5-4 with TRBJ1-2; D not certain. The CDR3 has 15 residues. Germline V gene sequence: CDR1 SGHNT, CDR2 YYREEE (reference sequence). Trimming stripped 0 bases from V and 0 bases from J, with 9 bases between. The CDR3 loop reads CASSLVHSANYGYTF. In DNA form, the CDR3 reads TGTGCCAGCAGCTTGGTACACTCCGCTAACTATGGCTACACCTTC. Using reference TRBV5-4 and TRBJ1-2 for the parts outside the CDR3, the full variable domain is ETGVTQSPTHLIKTRGQQVTLRCSSQSGHNTVSWYQQALGQGPQFIFQYYREEENGRGNFPPRFSGLQFPNYSSELNVNALELDDSALYLCASSLVHSANYGYTFGSGTRLTVV.

The J gene is TRBJ1-6, the V gene TRBV6-4, with D possibly being TRBD1 (6 bases). V was shortened by 6 bases and J by 9 bases, with 18 bases between the two germline ends. The CDR3 loop spans 15 amino acids. Germline lookup yields CDR1 MRHNA and CDR2 SNTAGT. The DNA for the CDR3 is TGTGCCAGCAGGGCTACGACAGGAGGAGGTTCACCCCTCCACTTT. Translation: CASRATTGGGSPLHF.

This chain uses TRBV7-2 with TRBJ2-7; a possible D gene is TRBD1 (5 bases). CDR1 is SGHTA and CDR2 is FQGNSA in the germline V gene. CDR3 size: 15 residues. Trimming cost V 0 bases and J 2 bases, with 11 bases left between them. In DNA form, the CDR3 reads TGTGCCAGCAGCTTAGCGCCCCAGGGTACCTACGAGCAGTACTTC. Protein: CASSLAPQGTYEQYF.

The V call is TRBV5-1, the J call TRBJ1-2, with a tentative D call TRBD1 (6 bases). Trimming cost V 5 bases and J 0 bases, with 14 bases left between them. The CDR3 runs 15 residues. Per the germline V gene, CDR1 is SGHRS and CDR2 is YFSETQ. CDR3 protein: CASSFRDTSNYGYTF. CDR3 nucleotides: TGCGCCAGCAGTTTCCGGGACACCTCTAACTATGGCTACACCTTC.